This is a list of T cell receptor beta chains from one sample in a study of cytomegalovirus exposure and HLA in healthy donors. Profiled with immunoSEQ multiplex PCR; TCRdb holds only in-frame clones, not every one. This table holds roughly 58,000 clones, about nine tenths found once. Sequencing input: PBMCs. The receptors shown here come from a man aged 18 to 30 in good health and CMV-seronegative. Each CDR3 is given with its conserved first and last residue. The D gene is left open where the match is weak. Not all rows give a size; the values are once, few, many and, for expanded clones, a class.

14	NA	TRBD1	TRBV9	TRBJ2-7	CASSGGQGGYEQYF	TGTGCCAGCAGCGGGGGACAGGGGGGCTACGAGCAGTACTTC
14	NA	NA	TRBV2	TRBJ2-1	CASMGLLSYNEQFF	TGTGCCAGTATGGGACTCCTCTCCTACAATGAGCAGTTCTTC
15	NA	NA	TRBV7-9	TRBJ2-1	CASSFPPKGDNEQFF	TGTGCCAGCAGTTTCCCCCCAAAAGGGGACAATGAGCAGTTCTTC
13	NA	TRBD1	TRBV28	TRBJ1-2	CASRLGGYYGYTF	TGTGCCAGCAGGCTAGGGGGCTACTATGGCTACACCTTC
13	NA	TRBD2	TRBV5-4	TRBJ2-7	CASSSGLAREQYF	TGTGCCAGCAGCAGCGGACTAGCGAGAGAGCAGTACTTC
16	NA	TRBD1	TRBV14	TRBJ2-1	CASSSRQGRGNNEQFF	TGTGCCAGCAGCAGCCGACAGGGAAGGGGGAACAATGAGCAGTTCTTC
16	NA	NA	TRBV5-6	TRBJ2-7	CASSLSEGGFSYEQYF	TGTGCCAGCAGCTTGAGTGAGGGAGGCTTCTCCTACGAGCAGTACTTC
16	once	TRBD2	TRBV19	TRBJ2-1	CASSPGLAGESDEQFF	TGTGCCAGTAGTCCCGGACTAGCGGGAGAATCGGATGAGCAGTTCTTC
12	NA	NA	TRBV5-1	TRBJ2-5	CASSSLQETQYF	TGCGCCAGCAGCTCCCTCCAAGAGACCCAGTACTTC
15	NA	NA	TRBV7-6	TRBJ1-3	CASSLLAGPGNTIYF	TGTGCCAGCAGCTTACTGGCAGGGCCTGGAAACACCATATATTTT
19	NA	NA	TRBV4-1	TRBJ2-3	CASSQEGGRYWGRTDTQYF	TGCGCCAGCAGCCAAGAGGGAGGAAGGTACTGGGGTAGGACAGATACGCAGTATTTT
14	NA	TRBD1	TRBV28	TRBJ1-1	CASSLRQGATEAFF	TGTGCCAGCAGCCTCCGACAGGGGGCTACTGAAGCTTTCTTT
16	NA	NA	TRBV7-2	TRBJ2-6	CASSLDRFSGANVLTF	TGTGCCAGCAGCTTAGACAGGTTCTCTGGGGCCAACGTCCTGACTTTC
18	NA	TRBD1	TRBV10-2	TRBJ2-7	CASSDLIWQGASSYEQYF	TGCGCCAGCAGTGATCTGATTTGGCAGGGGGCAAGCTCCTACGAGCAGTACTTC
11	NA	NA	TRBV13	TRBJ2-1	CASSLYNEQFF	TGTGCCAGCAGCCTCTACAATGAGCAGTTCTTC
14	NA	NA	TRBV2	TRBJ1-5	CASSPGASNQPQHF	TGTGCCAGCAGTCCCGGAGCTAGCAATCAGCCCCAGCATTTT
15	NA	TRBD1	TRBV5-8	TRBJ1-4	CASSPTGEKNEKLFF	TGTGCCAGCAGCCCGACAGGGGAGAAGAATGAAAAACTGTTTTTT
15	few	NA	TRBV6-5	TRBJ2-7	CASRERREPTYEQYF	TGTGCCAGCAGGGAGAGGCGGGAACCGACCTACGAGCAGTACTTC
15	NA	NA	TRBV27	TRBJ2-1	CASSPFLSSYNEQFF	TGTGCCAGCAGTCCTTTCCTAAGCTCCTACAATGAGCAGTTCTTC
13	once	TRBD2	TRBV9	TRBJ2-7	CASSVDLSGGQYF	TGTGCCAGCAGCGTAGATTTAAGCGGGGGGCAGTACTTC
15	NA	TRBD1	TRBV5-1	TRBJ1-4	CASSSGTATNEKLFF	TGCGCCAGCAGCAGTGGGACAGCAACTAATGAAAAACTGTTTTTT
13	few	NA	TRBV6-6	TRBJ2-7	CAVSGGTFYEQYF	TGTGCCGTGTCAGGGGGGACCTTCTACGAGCAGTACTTC
14	NA	NA	TRBV19	TRBJ2-3	CASSLTGSTDTQYF	TGTGCCAGTAGCCTAACGGGGAGCACAGATACGCAGTATTTT
14	NA	TRBD1	TRBV6-1	TRBJ2-7	CASMGQGGSYEQYF	TGTGCCAGCATGGGACAGGGGGGATCCTACGAGCAGTACTTC
16	once	TRBD2	TRBV11-3	TRBJ2-1	CASSTRLAGGNNEQFF	TGTGCCAGCAGCACCCGACTAGCGGGAGGGAACAATGAGCAGTTCTTC
15	NA	NA	TRBV2	TRBJ1-4	CASSGRGQAGEKLFF	TGTGCCAGCAGTGGGCGGGGGCAGGCGGGTGAAAAACTGTTTTTT
15	NA	TRBD1	TRBV2	TRBJ2-2	CASSFWTGADGELFF	TGTGCCAGCAGTTTCTGGACAGGGGCCGACGGGGAGCTGTTTTTT
17	NA	TRBD1	TRBV16	TRBJ2-7	CASSQHRPGQGYYEQYF	TGTGCCAGCAGCCAACATAGGCCGGGACAGGGGTATTACGAGCAGTACTTC
12	NA	NA	TRBV6-1	TRBJ1-5	CASSESGQPQHF	TGTGCCAGCAGTGAATCGGGTCAGCCCCAGCATTTT
15	NA	NA	TRBV25-1	TRBJ2-7	CASSDPGQSLYEQYF	TGTGCCAGCAGTGATCCCGGACAATCTCTCTACGAGCAGTACTTC
15	NA	NA	TRBV9	TRBJ2-3	CASSPVRLGTDTQYF	TGTGCCAGCAGCCCTGTCAGACTAGGCACAGATACGCAGTATTTT
16	once	TRBD2	TRBV27	TRBJ2-1	CASSLLVAGGQNEQFF	TGTGCCAGCAGTTTATTGGTAGCGGGAGGGCAGAATGAGCAGTTCTTC